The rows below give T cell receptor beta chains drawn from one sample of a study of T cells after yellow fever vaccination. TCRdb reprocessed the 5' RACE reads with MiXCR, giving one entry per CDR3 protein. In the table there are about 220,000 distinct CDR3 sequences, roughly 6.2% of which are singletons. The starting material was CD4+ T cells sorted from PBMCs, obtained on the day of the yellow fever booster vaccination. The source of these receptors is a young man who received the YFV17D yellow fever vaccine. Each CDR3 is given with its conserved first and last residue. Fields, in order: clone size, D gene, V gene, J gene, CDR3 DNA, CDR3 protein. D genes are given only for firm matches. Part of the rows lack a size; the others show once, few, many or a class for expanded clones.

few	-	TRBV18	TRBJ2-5	TGTGCCAGCTCATACGACAGCTACCAAGAGACCCAGTACTTC	CASSYDSYQETQYF
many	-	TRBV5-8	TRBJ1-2	TGTGCCAGCACCCCCCGTTCGCCTAACTATGGCTACACCTTC	CASTPRSPNYGYTF
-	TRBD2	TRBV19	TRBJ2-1	TGTGCCAGTAGTACCGAATTACTAGCGGGAGCTTACAATGAGCAGTTCTTC	CASSTELLAGAYNEQFF
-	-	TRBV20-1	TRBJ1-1	TGCAGTATACTCAGGGTGGGCACTGAAGCTTTCTTT	CSILRVGTEAFF
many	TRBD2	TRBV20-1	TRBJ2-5	TGCAGTGCTATGGTTCTAGCGGGAGTGTTAGAGACCCAGTACTTC	CSAMVLAGVLETQYF
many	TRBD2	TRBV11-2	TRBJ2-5	TGTGCCAGCAGCCAGTTAGCGGGAGCAGGCCAAGAGACCCAGTACTTC	CASSQLAGAGQETQYF
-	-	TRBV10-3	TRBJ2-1	TGTGCCATCTTCGGGGACCTACGAAATGAGCAGTTCTTC	CAIFGDLRNEQFF
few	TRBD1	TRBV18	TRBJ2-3	TGTGCCAGCTCACCTTTGACAGGGTACACAGATACGCAGTATTTT	CASSPLTGYTDTQYF
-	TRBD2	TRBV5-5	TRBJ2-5	TGTGCCAGCAGCCCGGGTTGGGGGGGAGGAGAGACCCAGTACTTC	CASSPGWGGGETQYF
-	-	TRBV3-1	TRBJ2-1	TGTGCCAGCAGCCAAGCGCTCCTTTCCTACAATGAGCAGTTCTTC	CASSQALLSYNEQFF
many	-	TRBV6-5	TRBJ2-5	TGTGCCAGCAGTTACGAGAATTCGAGGGAGACCCAGTACTTC	CASSYENSRETQYF
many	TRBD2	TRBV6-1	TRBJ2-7	TGTGCCAGCAAACAAAGGGGACTAGCGGGAGTAGAGCAGTACTTC	CASKQRGLAGVEQYF
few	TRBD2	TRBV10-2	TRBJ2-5	TGCGCCAGCAGTGATGAGTTGCGGGAGGGGATGGTGACCCAGTACTTC	CASSDELREGMVTQYF
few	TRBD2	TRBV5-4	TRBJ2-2	TGTGCCAGCATGAAGCGGGAGTATACCGGGGAGCTGTTTTTT	CASMKREYTGELFF
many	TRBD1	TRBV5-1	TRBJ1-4	TGCGCCACCAAGCAAGGACAGGATACCGAAAAACTGTTTTTT	CATKQGQDTEKLFF
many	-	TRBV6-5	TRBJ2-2	TGTGCCAGCTCATGGAGCGACGGGGAGCTGTTTTTT	CASSWSDGELFF
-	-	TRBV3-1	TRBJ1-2	TGTGCCAGCAGCCCTTCCACAGCTCCCCGAGGATCCCATGGCTACACCTTC	CASSPSTAPRGSHGYTF